The TCR beta chain described here comes from a study of blood T cell repertoires in COVID-19. Study as a whole: Sites in the United States, Italy and Spain provided acute and convalescent COVID-19 samples. In each case, the material was cDNA or gDNA derived from T cells, B-cell-depleted T cells, or PBMCs.

Source study methods: It was from reference gene primer amplification that nucleated cell counts were estimated. Clones were sequenced by immunoSEQ multiplex PCR, and TCRdb holds only the in-frame ones, with some missing. That table furnishes V, J and clone size, whereas the DNA furnished D and trimming. The repertoire includes over 60,000 clones, around four fifths of them detected once, and 12% sits in the top ten. The germline V gene encodes CDR1 GTSNPN and CDR2 SVGIG (reference sequence). Trimming left V 3 bases short and J 7 bases short, with 16 bases between. The CDR3 totals 14 residues. Sequencing was done on a sample of peripheral blood. The receptor was isolated from a human donor in a cohort sampled during active COVID-19. The chain couples TRBV30 to TRBJ1-5, with D tentatively TRBD1 (5 bases). The CDR3 is CAWSGYGGIQPQHF. The CDR3 DNA follows: TGTGCCTGGAGCGGATACGGGGGGATCCAGCCCCAGCATTTT.